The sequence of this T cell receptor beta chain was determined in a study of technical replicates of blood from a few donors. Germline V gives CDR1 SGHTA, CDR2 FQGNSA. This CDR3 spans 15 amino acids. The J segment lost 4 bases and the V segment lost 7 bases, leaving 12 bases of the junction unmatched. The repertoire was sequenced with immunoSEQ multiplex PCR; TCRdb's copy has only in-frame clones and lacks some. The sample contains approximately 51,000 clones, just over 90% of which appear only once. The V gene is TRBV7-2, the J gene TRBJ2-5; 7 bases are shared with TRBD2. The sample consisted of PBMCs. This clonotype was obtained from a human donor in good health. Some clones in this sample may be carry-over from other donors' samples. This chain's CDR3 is CASTTGGKAPETQYF. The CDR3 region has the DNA TGTGCCAGCACTACCGGGGGGAAGGCCCCAGAGACCCAGTACTTC.